Each of the 26 T cell receptor beta chains below was sequenced from the same sample in a study of T cells after yellow fever vaccination. TCRdb reprocessed the 5' RACE reads via MiXCR and lists one record per CDR3 protein. The table shows roughly 240,000 distinct CDR3 sequences, with approximately 6.8% occurring only once. The material sequenced was CD4+ T cells sorted from PBMCs, taken on the day of the yellow fever booster vaccination. These receptors came from a man aged 30 to 39 who received the YFV17D yellow fever vaccine.

The rearrangement links TRBV5-6 to TRBJ2-7, with TRBD1 identical over 10 bases. CDR1 SGHDT and CDR2 YYEEEE come from the germline V gene. The CDR3 has 16 amino acids. V dropped 0 bases and J dropped 4; count of bases not matched to a gene: 7. CDR3 amino acids: CASSLADRGPSYEQYF. The DNA for the CDR3 is TGTGCCAGCAGCTTGGCCGACAGGGGGCCTTCGTACGAGCAGTACTTC.

The J gene is TRBJ2-1, the V gene TRBV20-1; TRBD1 agrees at 9 bases. V shed 5 bases, J shed 7 bases, and the junction held 9 bases outside the gene matches. This CDR3 has 14 amino acids. Germline CDR1 and CDR2: DFQATT and SNEGSKA (reference sequence). CDR3 coding DNA: TGCAGTGCTTCAACCGGGACAGGGTCGAATGAGCAGTTCTTC. It is translated as CSASTGTGSNEQFF.

This chain uses TRBV20-1 with TRBJ2-7; 9 nucleotides agree with TRBD1. The CDR3 runs to 14 residues. The V segment lost 4 bases and the J segment 2 bases; nucleotides outside the gene matches: 6. From germline, CDR1 is DFQATT and CDR2 SNEGSKA (reference sequence). The CDR3 DNA is TGCAGTGCTACGAGACAGGGGGGCGCCTACGAGCAGTACTTC. Translating it yields CSATRQGGAYEQYF.

This clonotype was detected a few times. The chain uses TRBV4-3 and TRBJ2-3; D is ambiguous. The V end was cut by 0 bases, the J end by 4 bases, with 11 bases between. Germline V lookup: CDR1 LGHNA, CDR2 YSLEER. The CDR3 contains 15 residues. As DNA, the CDR3 is TGCGCCAGCAGCCAAGAGCGCAGGACCCCAGATACGCAGTATTTT. Translation: CASSQERRTPDTQYF.

This clonotype was seen many times. V is TRBV5-1 and J is TRBJ2-7, with D perhaps given as TRBD1 or TRBD2 (6 bases each). V was shortened by 4 bases and J by 7 bases, with 33 bases between the two germline ends. CDR1 SGHRS and CDR2 YFSETQ come from the germline V gene. This CDR3 has 19 amino acids. The CDR3 sequence is CASSHAGHTSRGLPGEQYF. The CDR3, as DNA: TGCGCCAGCAGCCACGCAGGGCATACCTCACGGGGGCTACCCGGTGAGCAGTACTTC.

The chain recombines TRBV4-2 with TRBJ2-2; perhaps D is TRBD1 or TRBD2 (6 bases each). Germline V lookup: CDR1 LGHNA, CDR2 YNFKEQ. Trimming stripped 2 bases from V and 5 bases from J, with 27 bases between. This CDR3 has 20 residues. The CDR3, as DNA: TGTGCCAGCAGCCAAAAGAGAGGGGGGATACCATGGGATAAGACCGGGGAGCTGTTTTTT. This encodes CASSQKRGGIPWDKTGELFF.

This clonotype was seen repeatedly, ten times or more. This sequence joins TRBV6-2 or TRBV6-3 and TRBJ2-2; TRBD2 aligns across 12 bases. V shed 0 bases, J shed 5 bases, and the junction held 7 bases outside the gene matches. In germline, CDR1 is MNHEY, CDR2 SVGEGT. CDR3 length: 18 residues. The CDR3: CASSYSRLAGVSTGELFF. Written as DNA, the CDR3 is TGTGCCAGCAGTTACTCCAGACTAGCGGGAGTTAGTACCGGGGAGCTGTTTTTT.

The rearrangement uses TRBV2 and TRBJ2-5, with D possibly TRBD2 on 5 matching bases. Trimming removed 10 bases at V and 5 bases at J, with 11 bases between. Germline CDR1 SNHLY, CDR2 FYNNEI. This CDR3 spans 11 amino acids. The CDR3 loop is CANGVTETQYF. As DNA, the CDR3 is TGTGCCAACGGGGTAACGGAGACCCAGTACTTC.

Many counts were recorded for this clonotype. The chain is built from TRBV7-2 and TRBJ2-2; D is tentatively TRBD1 or TRBD2 (5 bases each). V lost 5 bases and J lost 0, with 13 bases in between. CDR3 size: 16 residues. Germline CDR1 is SGHTA and CDR2 is FQGNSA. The CDR3 bases are TGTGCCAGCAGCACAGGTTCAGCGGCGAACACCGGGGAGCTGTTTTTT. Its protein product is CASSTGSAANTGELFF.

This clonotype was observed a handful of times. The gene calls are TRBV24-1 and TRBJ2-1, with 7 bases fitting TRBD2. V was pared by 5 bases and J by 8 bases, with 8 bases of the junction left unmatched. CDR1 is KGHDR and CDR2 is SFDVKD in the germline V gene. CDR3 length: 14 residues. The CDR3, as DNA: TGTGCCACCAGTGCGGGGGGAGGGCAATATGAGCAGTTCTTC. It codes for CATSAGGGQYEQFF.

This clonotype appeared a few times. J is TRBJ2-3 and V is TRBV15, with D maybe TRBD1 (5 bases). CDR1 and CDR2 from the germline V gene are LNHNV and YYDKDF (reference sequence). Between the trimmed V and J ends, which lost 5 bases and 0 bases, there was a span of 9 bases. This CDR3 is 14 amino acids long. The CDR3 nucleotides read TGTGCCACCAGCCGGACACCTAGCACAGATACGCAGTATTTT. Protein sequence: CATSRTPSTDTQYF.

This rearrangement joins TRBV6-2 or TRBV6-3 to TRBJ1-1; no clear D. The germline CDR1 and CDR2 sequences are MNHEY and SVGEGT. The CDR3 covers 13 residues. The V and J ends lost 5 bases and 1 base respectively, with 8 bases between them. The CDR3 here is CASSRRQNTEAFF. As DNA, the CDR3 is TGTGCCAGCAGTAGACGACAGAACACTGAAGCTTTCTTT.

The sample holds a few counts of this clonotype. The chain employs TRBV11-2 and TRBJ1-4, with TRBD1 matching 10 bases. V trimming: 5 bases; J trimming: 15 bases; junction bases outside the gene matches: 6. The CDR3 is made up of 12 amino acids. Germline V lookup: CDR1 SGHAT, CDR2 FQNNGV. CDR3 residues: CASSPEGQGVFF. CDR3 nucleotide sequence: TGTGCCAGCAGCCCCGAAGGACAGGGGGTGTTTTTT.

This clonotype occurred a few times. The V gene is TRBV12-3 or TRBV12-4, the J gene TRBJ1-6; D ambiguous. V lost 7 bases and J 0 bases, leaving 7 bases between the germline ends. The CDR3 is 14 residues long. Here the CDR3 reads CASKPASYNSPLHF. The CDR3 DNA is TGTGCCAGCAAACCGGCCTCCTATAATTCACCCCTCCACTTT.

This clonotype showed up just a few times. The rearrangement joins TRBV19 to TRBJ2-6; 13 nucleotides align to TRBD2. Germline values: CDR1 LNHDA, CDR2 SQIVND (reference sequence). V gave up 4 bases and J gave up 2 bases; unmatched junction bases: 8. There are 19 residues in the CDR3. CDR3 sequence (DNA): TGTGCCAGTAGTAACCACGGACTAGCGGGAGTTACTGGGGCCAACGTCCTGACTTTC. Translation: CASSNHGLAGVTGANVLTF.

The V gene is TRBV2, the J gene TRBJ2-4; 11 bases align to TRBD1. The junction had 5 bases not matched to a gene; V was cut back by 6 bases and J by 7 bases. Germline-derived CDR1 and CDR2 are SNHLY and FYNNEI. CDR3 size: 14 residues. CDR3 sequence reads: CASSGTGGRNIQYF. Here the CDR3 DNA reads TGTGCCAGCAGCGGGACAGGGGGTAGGAACATTCAGTACTTC.

The chain couples TRBV28 to TRBJ1-2; possible D gene TRBD1, 5 bases. Germline CDR1 MDHEN, CDR2 SYDVKM. This CDR3 contains 14 residues. Trimming pared 3 bases from V and 4 bases from J, leaving 12 bases between. This chain's CDR3 is CASSLGRSSYGYTF. CDR3 nucleotides: TGTGCCAGCAGTTTGGGGCGGAGCTCCTATGGCTACACCTTC.

To note about this clonotype: A single base separates this from a much larger clone, so it may be a read error. The V and J genes are TRBV20-1 and TRBJ1-1, with D possibly TRBD1 on 5 matching bases. V dropped 5 bases and J dropped 5 bases, with 15 bases sitting between them. CDR1 is DFQATT and CDR2 is SNEGSKA in the germline V gene (reference sequence). The length of the CDR3 is 13 residues. CDR3 sequence (DNA): TGCAGTGCTTCACTCGGGGCGGGAACTGAAGCTTTCTTT. Residues: CSASLGAGTEAFF.

This clonotype has at least ten counts. The V and J genes are TRBV3-1 and TRBJ1-4; 8 positions match TRBD1. Looked up from germline, CDR1 is LGHDT and CDR2 is YNNKEL (reference sequence). With V trimmed by 4 bases and J by 8 bases, 6 bases remained unmatched. This CDR3 region has 14 residues. The CDR3 spells CASSRGQGREKLFF. CDR3 in DNA: TGTGCCAGCAGCCGCGGACAGGGAAGAGAAAAACTGTTTTTT.

This clonotype was seen ten or more times. The chain combines TRBV6-5 with TRBJ2-7; D not resolved. V was clipped by 0 bases and J by 1 base, with 7 bases between them. This CDR3 contains 14 residues. Germline V gene data show CDR1 as MNHEY and CDR2 as SVGAGI. Here the CDR3 reads CASSYSGVSYEQYF. CDR3 bases: TGTGCCAGCAGTTACTCCGGAGTATCCTACGAGCAGTACTTC.

Many counts were recorded for this clonotype. This sequence joins TRBV7-8 and TRBJ2-1; D gene uncertain. Germline values: CDR1 SGHVS, CDR2 FQNEAQ. V dropped 6 bases and J dropped 3 bases, with 18 bases sitting between them. The CDR3 is 16 residues long. For the CDR3, the DNA is TGTGCCAGCAGTCCTCGACTGAGTGGGGACTACAATGAGCAGTTCTTC. Protein sequence: CASSPRLSGDYNEQFF.

This clonotype was detected ten times or more. This chain connects TRBV5-1 to TRBJ2-7; 7 positions agree with TRBD2. This CDR3 spans 18 amino acids. The ends lost 0 bases at V and 0 bases at J; junction bases unmatched: 12. The germline CDR1 and CDR2 sequences are SGHRS and YFSETQ. The CDR3 nucleotides are TGCGCCAGCAGCTTGGCCGAGGCTAGCGGTATCAGCTCCTACGAGCAGTACTTC. As protein: CASSLAEASGISSYEQYF.

This clonotype appeared many times. J is TRBJ1-5 and V is TRBV3-1, with D perhaps matching TRBD1 (5 bases). The CDR3 length is 15 residues. The germline gives CDR1 LGHDT, CDR2 YNNKEL (reference sequence). V was trimmed by 0 bases and J by 3 bases, leaving 9 bases between them. The CDR3 region has the DNA TGTGCCAGCAGCCAAGACCGGGGGTCCAATCAGCCCCAGCATTTT. Translated, it gives CASSQDRGSNQPQHF.

This clonotype has more than one count but fewer than ten. The chain has TRBV4-2 and TRBJ1-2; perhaps TRBD1 as D (6 bases). Between the trimmed V and J ends, which lost 4 bases and 4 bases, there was a span of 16 bases. Germline CDR1 is LGHNA and CDR2 is YNFKEQ. The CDR3 extends over 15 amino acids. CDR3 DNA sequence: TGTGCCAGCAGCCCCCAAGGGGGAACCCTCTATGGCTACACCTTC. This gives the protein CASSPQGGTLYGYTF.

The chain recombines TRBV4-2 with TRBJ1-2, with D hard to call. CDR1 and CDR2 from the germline V gene are LGHNA and YNFKEQ. V lost 6 bases and J 1 base, leaving 15 bases between the germline ends. The CDR3 consists of 15 residues. In DNA, the CDR3 is TGTGCCAGCAGGCCTGGATCCAACAGTAACTATGGCTACACCTTC. Protein sequence: CASRPGSNSNYGYTF.

The table lists this clonotype with a few counts. This chain links TRBV20-1 with TRBJ1-1; 8 bases match TRBD1. The CDR3 covers 14 residues. CDR1 and CDR2 (germline): DFQATT, SNEGSKA (reference sequence). V dropped 5 bases and J dropped 3; count of bases not matched to a gene: 8. Written as DNA, the CDR3 is TGCAGTGCTCCCCGGACAGGGCTCGACACTGAAGCTTTCTTT. Protein sequence: CSAPRTGLDTEAFF.